These 22 T cell receptor beta chains came from one sample sequenced in a study of blood T cell repertoires in COVID-19. Some clones are missing from TCRdb's copy, which holds only in-frame ones; the method was immunoSEQ multiplex PCR. The repertoire holds just over 250,000 clones, with 80% to 90% as singletons. Material: peripheral blood. The receptors stem from a woman between 45 and 60 years old with acute or convalescent COVID-19.

This chain uses TRBV19 with TRBJ1-2; 8 bases are shared with TRBD1. The CDR3 loop spans 14 amino acids. The germline gives CDR1 LNHDA, CDR2 SQIVND (reference sequence). V gave up 3 bases and J gave up 7 bases; unmatched junction bases: 7. In DNA, the CDR3 is TGTGCCAGTAGTATGGCGGACAGGGAGAGTGGCTACACCTTC. It codes for CASSMADRESGYTF. Using reference TRBV19 and TRBJ1-2 for the parts outside the CDR3, the full variable domain is DGGITQSPKYLFRKEGQNVTLSCEQNLNHDAMYWYRQDPGQGLRLIYYSQIVNDFQKGDIAEGYSVSREKKESFPLTVTSAQKNPTAFYLCASSMADRESGYTFGSGTRLTVV.

This chain connects TRBV2 to TRBJ1-3; a weak D match, TRBD1 (5 bases). CDR3 length: 16 residues. The germline V gene encodes CDR1 SNHLY and CDR2 FYNNEI. Deletions cut 5 bases from V and 0 bases from J, with 14 bases between. CDR3 amino acids: CASSRDGLGSGNTIYF. CDR3 nucleotide sequence: TGTGCCAGCAGTCGGGACGGACTAGGCTCTGGAAACACCATATATTTT.

The chain joins TRBV7-8 to TRBJ2-7; D is possibly TRBD2 (5 bases). V was shortened by 9 bases and J by 0 bases, with 9 bases between the two germline ends. Per germline, CDR1 SGHVS and CDR2 FQNEAQ. CDR3 length: 12 residues. The CDR3 DNA is TGTGCCAGTAGAAGCGGCTCCTACGAGCAGTACTTC. This translates into CASRSGSYEQYF.

The V gene is TRBV5-4, the J gene TRBJ2-7; 10 bases match TRBD1. The CDR3 loop spans 13 amino acids. V lost 5 bases to trimming and J lost 7 bases; unmatched junction nucleotides: 6. Germline lookup yields CDR1 SGHNT and CDR2 YYREEE (reference sequence). The CDR3 loop is CASSRDRGGEQYF. For the CDR3, the DNA is TGTGCCAGCAGTCGGGACAGGGGAGGGGAGCAGTACTTC.

The chain is built from TRBV30 and TRBJ1-1; TRBD1 matches 8 bases. J lost 8 bases, V lost 3 bases, and 11 bases had no gene match. This CDR3 is built from 14 residues. Germline CDR1 reads GTSNPN; CDR2 reads SVGIG (reference sequence). This CDR3 is CAWRAGGALTEAFF. The CDR3 nucleotides read TGTGCCTGGAGGGCAGGGGGCGCGTTAACCGAAGCTTTCTTT.

V usage is TRBV18 and J usage is TRBJ1-5, with 7 bases fitting TRBD1. Trimming at V came to 2 bases and at J to 10 bases, leaving 8 bases not matched to a gene. The germline CDR1 and CDR2 sequences are KGHSH and LQKENI. CDR3 length: 14 residues. The CDR3 bases are TGTGCCAGCTCACCAGACAGGGACCCATCTCCCCAGCATTTT. This codes for CASSPDRDPSPQHF.

This chain connects TRBV29-1 to TRBJ2-4; 11 bases align to TRBD1. Germline CDR1 and CDR2: SQVTM and ANQGSEA. This CDR3 has 17 residues. Losses at the gene ends were 7 bases for V and 3 bases for J; bases not matched to a gene: 14. CDR3 sequence (DNA): TGCAGCGCCCAAGGCTGGACAGGGGGCGAAAGCAAAAACATTCAGTACTTC. Amino acid sequence: CSAQGWTGGESKNIQYF.

The gene calls are TRBV27 and TRBJ2-1; 11 bases line up with TRBD2. V gave up 5 bases and J gave up 4 bases; unmatched junction bases: 7. CDR3 length: 16 amino acids. Germline CDR1 and CDR2: MNHEY and SMNVEV (reference sequence). The CDR3 loop is CASSNLGTSGYNEQFF. Written as DNA, the CDR3 is TGTGCCAGCAGTAACCTTGGGACTAGCGGATACAATGAGCAGTTCTTC.

The chain couples TRBV27 to TRBJ2-7; 8 nucleotides line up with TRBD2. The CDR3 is made up of 15 amino acids. The trim removed 3 bases at V and 4 bases at J, leaving 8 bases unmatched. CDR1 and CDR2 from the germline V gene are MNHEY and SMNVEV (reference sequence). In DNA, the CDR3 is TGTGCCAGCAGTTTTGGAGCGGGAGTAGTTTACGAGCAGTACTTC. It is translated as CASSFGAGVVYEQYF.

The chain links TRBV9 to TRBJ1-2; D gene ambiguous. In germline, CDR1 is SGDLS, CDR2 YYNGEE. V gave up 7 bases and J gave up 7 bases, with 5 bases separating them. The CDR3 consists of 9 residues. CDR3 loop: CASPFGYTF. The DNA of the CDR3 is TGTGCCAGCCCCTTTGGCTACACCTTC.

The rearrangement uses TRBV9 and TRBJ1-4, with TRBD1 as a possible D gene (6 bases). The CDR3 extends over 17 amino acids. Trimming stripped 1 base from V and 2 bases from J, with 15 bases between. Looked up from germline, CDR1 is SGDLS and CDR2 is YYNGEE. The CDR3 DNA reads as TGTGCCAGCAGCGTACATCCAGGGGAAGGGACTAATGAAAAACTGTTTTTT. As protein: CASSVHPGEGTNEKLFF.

The gene calls are TRBV14 and TRBJ2-3, with a tentative D call TRBD1 (6 bases). Germline values: CDR1 SGHDN, CDR2 FVKESK. The CDR3 is 13 amino acids. With 6 bases removed from V and 2 bases from J, the gap between germline ends came to 9 bases. CDR3 protein: CASRDRITDTQYF. DNA of the CDR3: TGTGCCAGCAGGGACAGAATCACAGATACGCAGTATTTT.

With regard to this clone: Other nucleotide sequences in the sample specify the same CDR3. This chain uses TRBV2 with TRBJ1-2; D is undetermined. Germline assignment: CDR1 SNHLY and CDR2 FYNNEI. The CDR3 is made up of 13 amino acids. V shed 7 bases and J shed 0 bases, with 9 bases lying between them. The CDR3 here is CASMSDSNYGYTF. Written as DNA, the CDR3 is TGTGCCAGCATGTCGGACTCTAACTATGGCTACACCTTC.

The chain uses TRBV19 and TRBJ1-5; 8 nucleotides agree with TRBD1. The CDR3 runs 15 residues. Per germline, CDR1 LNHDA and CDR2 SQIVND (reference sequence). With V trimmed by 10 bases and J by 0 bases, 8 bases remained unmatched. The DNA for the CDR3 is TGTGCCACGGAAGGACAGGGCCATAGCAATCAGCCCCAGCATTTT. Protein: CATEGQGHSNQPQHF.

V usage is TRBV10-1 and J usage is TRBJ2-4; the D gene is possibly TRBD2 (5 bases). The germline CDR1 and CDR2 sequences are WNHNN and SYGVQD (reference sequence). Trimming removed 6 bases from V and 0 bases from J, with 18 bases in between. This CDR3 has 17 residues. CDR3 DNA: TGCGCCAGCAGCGAAGCCGGGGAAATTCTAGCCAAAAACATTCAGTACTTC. Translating gives CASSEAGEILAKNIQYF.

The V call is TRBV18, the J call TRBJ2-3; TRBD2 is a possible D gene (5 bases). V lost 0 bases, J lost 0 bases, and 13 bases lay in between. Germline CDR1 and CDR2: KGHSH and LQKENI. This CDR3 spans 17 amino acids. As DNA, the CDR3 is TGTGCCAGCTCACCACCCTCCTGGAGGACTAGCACAGATACGCAGTATTTT. It encodes CASSPPSWRTSTDTQYF.

This chain links TRBV29-1 with TRBJ2-3, with TRBD2 identical over 8 bases. V shed 3 bases and J 5 bases; nucleotides not matched to a gene: 1. CDR1 is SQVTM and CDR2 is ANQGSEA in the germline V gene. The CDR3 has 12 residues. For the CDR3, the DNA is TGCAGCGTTGATCTAGCGGGAGATACGCAGTATTTT. Its protein is CSVDLAGDTQYF.

This clone was counted a few times. The chain employs TRBV7-9 and TRBJ2-3; 8 nucleotides match TRBD1. This CDR3 has 16 residues. Trimming removed 5 bases from V and 0 bases from J; junction bases left unmatched: 7. Germline V CDR1 and CDR2: SEHNR, FQNEAQ (reference sequence). CDR3 protein: CASSPGQGSSTDTQYF. For the CDR3, the DNA is TGTGCCAGCAGCCCTGGACAGGGCTCTAGCACAGATACGCAGTATTTT.

This chain joins TRBV5-1 and TRBJ2-1, with D possibly matching TRBD2 (6 bases). The length of the CDR3 is 13 residues. V lost 0 bases and J 6 bases, leaving 7 bases between the germline ends. CDR1 and CDR2 from the germline V gene are SGHRS and YFSETQ. In DNA, the CDR3 is TGCGCCAGCAGCTTGGGACTAGGCAATGAGCAGTTCTTC. Amino acid sequence: CASSLGLGNEQFF.

The table lists this clone with a few counts. The chain joins TRBV3-1 (or the pseudogene TRBV3-2) to TRBJ1-1; D not certain. The CDR3 sequence is 12 residues long. Germline values: CDR1 LGHDT, CDR2 YNNKEL (reference sequence). V was shortened by 6 bases and J by 7 bases, with 12 bases between the two germline ends. The CDR3 DNA is TGTGCCAGCAGGGCCACCGCCCGTGAAGCTTTCTTT. This codes for CASRATAREAFF.

This clone occurred a few times. The chain joins TRBV28 to TRBJ1-1, with TRBD1 matching 7 bases. From germline, CDR1 is MDHEN and CDR2 SYDVKM. There are 19 residues in the CDR3. J gave up 3 bases and V 6 bases, and 22 bases lay outside the gene matches. The CDR3 region has the DNA TGTGCCAGCAGCTCCGCAGGACATACAGGGGATAGCATTGACACTGAAGCTTTCTTT. Its protein is CASSSAGHTGDSIDTEAFF. The entire variable domain, with the rest obtained from reference TRBV28 and TRBJ1-1, is as follows: DVKVTQSSRYLVKRTGEKVFLECVQDMDHENMFWYRQDPGLGLRLIYFSYDVKMKEKGDIPEGYSVSREKKERFSLILESASTNQTSMYLCASSSAGHTGDSIDTEAFFGQGTRLTVV.

The chain has TRBV5-1 and TRBJ2-7; 11 positions agree with TRBD1. This CDR3 contains 14 residues. Germline V lookup: CDR1 SGHRS, CDR2 YFSETQ. V gave up 4 bases and J gave up 6 bases; unmatched junction bases: 6. The CDR3 loop is CASSRGQGVLEQYF. CDR3 DNA sequence: TGCGCCAGCAGCAGGGGACAGGGGGTGCTCGAGCAGTACTTC.